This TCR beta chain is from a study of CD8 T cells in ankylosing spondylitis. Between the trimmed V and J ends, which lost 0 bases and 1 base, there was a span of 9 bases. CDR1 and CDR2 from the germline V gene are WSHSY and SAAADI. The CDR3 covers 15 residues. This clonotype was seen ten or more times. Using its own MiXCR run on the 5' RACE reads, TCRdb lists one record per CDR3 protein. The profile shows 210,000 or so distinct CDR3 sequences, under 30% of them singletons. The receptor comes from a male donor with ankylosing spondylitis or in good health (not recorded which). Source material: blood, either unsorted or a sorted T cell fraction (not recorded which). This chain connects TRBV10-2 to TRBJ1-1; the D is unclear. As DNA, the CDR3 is TGCGCCAGCAGTGAGTCGGGAGGGTGGAACACTGAAGCTTTCTTT. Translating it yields CASSESGGWNTEAFF.